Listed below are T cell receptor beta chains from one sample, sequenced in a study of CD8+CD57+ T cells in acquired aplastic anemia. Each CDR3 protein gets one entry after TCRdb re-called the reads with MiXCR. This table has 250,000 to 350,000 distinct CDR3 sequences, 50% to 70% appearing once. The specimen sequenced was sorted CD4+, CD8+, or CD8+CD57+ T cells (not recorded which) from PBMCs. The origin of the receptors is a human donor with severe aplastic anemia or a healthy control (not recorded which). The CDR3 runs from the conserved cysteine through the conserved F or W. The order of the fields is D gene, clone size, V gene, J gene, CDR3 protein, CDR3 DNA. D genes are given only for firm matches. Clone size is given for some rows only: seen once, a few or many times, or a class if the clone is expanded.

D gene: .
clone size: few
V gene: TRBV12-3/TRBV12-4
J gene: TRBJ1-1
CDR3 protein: CASSPTHTEAFF
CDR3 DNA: TGTGCCAGCAGTCCGACACACACTGAAGCTTTCTTT

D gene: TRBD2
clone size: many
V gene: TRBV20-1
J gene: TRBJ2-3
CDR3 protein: CSGPRGGLRDTQYF
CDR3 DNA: TGCAGTGGTCCTCGGGGGGGCCTTCGGGATACGCAGTATTTT

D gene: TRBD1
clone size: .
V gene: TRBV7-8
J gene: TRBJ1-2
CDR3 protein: CASSSKTGGGYGYTF
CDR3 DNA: TGTGCCAGCAGCTCCAAGACAGGGGGAGGGTATGGCTACACCTTC

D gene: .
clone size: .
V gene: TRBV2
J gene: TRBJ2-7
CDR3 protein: CASSLDGSGYEQYF
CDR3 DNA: TGTGCCAGCAGCTTAGACGGGAGCGGATACGAGCAGTACTTC

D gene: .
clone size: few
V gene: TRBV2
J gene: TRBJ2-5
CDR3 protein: CASSTPSGAARETQYF
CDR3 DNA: TGTGCCAGCAGTACTCCTTCAGGGGCCGCCCGGGAGACCCAGTACTTC

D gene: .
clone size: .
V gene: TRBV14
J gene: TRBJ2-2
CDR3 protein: CASSDHPTGELFF
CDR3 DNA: TGTGCCAGCAGCGACCATCCGACCGGGGAGCTGTTTTTT

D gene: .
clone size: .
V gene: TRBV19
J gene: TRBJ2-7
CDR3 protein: CASKGTGWDEQYF
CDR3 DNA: TGTGCCAGTAAGGGAACAGGCTGGGACGAGCAGTACTTC

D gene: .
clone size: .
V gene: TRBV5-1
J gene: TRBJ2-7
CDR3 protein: CASSLDPRQQYF
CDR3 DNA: TGCGCCAGCAGCTTGGACCCCCGTCAGCAGTACTTC

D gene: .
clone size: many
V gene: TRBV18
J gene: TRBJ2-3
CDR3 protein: CASSPDSTDTQYF
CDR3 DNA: TGTGCCAGCTCACCTGACAGCACAGATACGCAGTATTTT

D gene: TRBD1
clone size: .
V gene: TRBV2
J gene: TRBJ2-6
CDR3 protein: CASNRDRAGANVLTF
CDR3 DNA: TGTGCCAGCAACCGGGACAGGGCTGGGGCCAACGTCCTGACTTTC

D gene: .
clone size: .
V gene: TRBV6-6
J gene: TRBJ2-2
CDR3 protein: CASSYSRTGELFF
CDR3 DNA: TGTGCCAGCAGTTACAGCAGAACCGGGGAGCTGTTTTTT

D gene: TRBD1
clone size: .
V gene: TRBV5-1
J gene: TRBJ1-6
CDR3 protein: CASSFGQGNSPLHF
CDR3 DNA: TGCGCCAGCAGCTTCGGACAGGGGAATTCACCCCTCCACTTT

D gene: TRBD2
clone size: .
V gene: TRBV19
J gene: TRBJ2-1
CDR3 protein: CASSSRLAGGHNEQFF
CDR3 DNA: TGTGCCAGCAGCTCGAGACTAGCGGGAGGCCACAATGAGCAGTTCTTC

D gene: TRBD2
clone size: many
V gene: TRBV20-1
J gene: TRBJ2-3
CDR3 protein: CSAPPPSAGGTDTQYF
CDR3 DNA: TGCAGTGCCCCGCCCCCCTCTGCGGGGGGTACAGATACGCAGTATTTT

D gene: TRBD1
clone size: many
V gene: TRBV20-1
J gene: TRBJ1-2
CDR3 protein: CSARSYRGVGYTF
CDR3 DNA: TGCAGTGCTAGAAGTTACAGGGGAGTTGGCTACACCTTC

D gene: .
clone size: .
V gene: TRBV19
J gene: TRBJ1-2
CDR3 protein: CASSPTALPSYGYTF
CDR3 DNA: TGTGCCAGTAGCCCGACAGCGCTACCCTCCTATGGCTACACCTTC

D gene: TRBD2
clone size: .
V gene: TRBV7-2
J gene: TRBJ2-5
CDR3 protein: CASSLSGREETQYF
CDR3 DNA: TGTGCCAGCAGCTTGTCGGGGAGGGAAGAGACCCAGTACTTC

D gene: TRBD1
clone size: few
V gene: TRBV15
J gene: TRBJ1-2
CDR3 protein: CATRDTGGLSGYTF
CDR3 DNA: TGTGCCACCAGGGATACAGGGGGCCTTAGTGGCTACACCTTC

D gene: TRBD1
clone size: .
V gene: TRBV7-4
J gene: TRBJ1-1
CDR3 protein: CASSPTGGFTEAFF
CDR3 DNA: TGTGCCAGCAGCCCGACAGGGGGCTTCACTGAAGCTTTCTTT

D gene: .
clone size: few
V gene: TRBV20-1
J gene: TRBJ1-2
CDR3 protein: CSAGQPSTGNYGYTF
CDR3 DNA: TGCAGTGCGGGACAACCAAGCACAGGGAACTATGGCTACACCTTC

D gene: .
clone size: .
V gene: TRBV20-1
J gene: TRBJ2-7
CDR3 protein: CSARPGGTYEQYF
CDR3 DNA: TGCAGTGCTAGGCCGGGGGGCACCTACGAGCAGTACTTC

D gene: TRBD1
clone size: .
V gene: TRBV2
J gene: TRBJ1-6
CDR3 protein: CASSGGTGFIGSPLHF
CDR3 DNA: TGTGCCAGCAGTGGTGGGACAGGGTTTATAGGTTCACCCCTCCACTTT

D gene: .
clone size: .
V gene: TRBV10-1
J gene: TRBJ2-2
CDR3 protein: CASSGLVEGPISTGELFF
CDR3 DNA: TGCGCCAGCAGTGGCCTCGTGGAGGGGCCCATAAGCACCGGGGAGCTGTTTTTT